A selection of T cell receptor beta chains follows, all from one sample in a study of blood T cell repertoires in COVID-19. Profiled with immunoSEQ multiplex PCR; TCRdb holds only in-frame clones, not every one. The sample lists about 200,000 clones; 75% to 90% were seen once. Material: PBMCs or T cells enriched from blood (not recorded which). The receptors stem from a woman in her twenties or thirties who had been exposed to COVID-19. Both conserved end residues are part of each CDR3. The D gene is left open where the match is weak. Where a row states a size, it is once, few, many or the class of an expanded clone; other rows omit it.

abundance: NA
j_gene: TRBJ2-1
d_gene: NA
v_gene: TRBV2
CDR3aa: CASSVPVPNEQFF
CDR3nt: TGTGCCAGCAGTGTTCCAGTTCCCAATGAGCAGTTCTTC

abundance: NA
j_gene: TRBJ2-2
d_gene: NA
v_gene: TRBV10-1
CDR3aa: CASSEYRELNTGELFF
CDR3nt: TGCGCCAGCAGTGAATACAGAGAGTTGAACACCGGGGAGCTGTTTTTT

abundance: NA
j_gene: TRBJ2-7
d_gene: NA
v_gene: TRBV19
CDR3aa: CASSIKLGRWPYEQYF
CDR3nt: TGTGCCAGTAGTATAAAGCTCGGCAGGTGGCCCTACGAGCAGTACTTC

abundance: NA
j_gene: TRBJ1-5
d_gene: TRBD1
v_gene: TRBV6-5
CDR3aa: CASSIQGRNQPQHF
CDR3nt: TGTGCCAGCAGTATACAGGGGAGGAATCAGCCCCAGCATTTT

abundance: NA
j_gene: TRBJ2-5
d_gene: NA
v_gene: TRBV23-1
CDR3aa: CASSQSERTVQETQYF
CDR3nt: TGCGCCAGCAGTCAATCGGAGAGGACAGTTCAAGAGACCCAGTACTTC

abundance: NA
j_gene: TRBJ1-3
d_gene: NA
v_gene: TRBV9
CDR3aa: CASSVGGEAGNTIYF
CDR3nt: TGTGCCAGCAGCGTGGGGGGAGAAGCTGGAAACACCATATATTTT

abundance: NA
j_gene: TRBJ1-1
d_gene: NA
v_gene: TRBV6-5
CDR3aa: CASSHSKIPEAFF
CDR3nt: TGTGCCAGCAGCCACTCTAAAATCCCTGAAGCTTTCTTT

abundance: NA
j_gene: TRBJ1-6
d_gene: NA
v_gene: TRBV7-2
CDR3aa: CASSRGSPLHF
CDR3nt: TGTGCCAGCAGTAGGGGTTCACCCCTCCACTTT

abundance: NA
j_gene: TRBJ1-3
d_gene: TRBD1
v_gene: TRBV30
CDR3aa: CAWSVVRGGLSGNTIYF
CDR3nt: TGTGCCTGGAGTGTAGTGCGAGGGGGCCTCTCTGGAAACACCATATATTTT

abundance: NA
j_gene: TRBJ2-5
d_gene: NA
v_gene: TRBV6-5
CDR3aa: CASRPRTGQETQYF
CDR3nt: TGTGCCAGCAGGCCCAGGACGGGACAAGAGACCCAGTACTTC

abundance: NA
j_gene: TRBJ1-5
d_gene: TRBD1
v_gene: TRBV7-6
CDR3aa: CASSPRQGSRQPQHF
CDR3nt: TGTGCCAGCAGCCCCCGACAGGGAAGTCGTCAGCCCCAGCATTTT

abundance: NA
j_gene: TRBJ1-2
d_gene: NA
v_gene: TRBV5-1
CDR3aa: CASSLDSTGFGYTF
CDR3nt: TGCGCCAGCAGCTTGGATTCCACAGGGTTTGGCTACACCTTC

abundance: NA
j_gene: TRBJ1-2
d_gene: NA
v_gene: TRBV29-1
CDR3aa: CSVDLWEGYGYTF
CDR3nt: TGCAGCGTTGATTTGTGGGAGGGCTATGGCTACACCTTC

abundance: NA
j_gene: TRBJ2-1
d_gene: TRBD2
v_gene: TRBV9
CDR3aa: CASHPGLAGGPGYNEQFF
CDR3nt: TGTGCCAGCCACCCGGGACTAGCGGGGGGGCCAGGCTACAATGAGCAGTTCTTC

abundance: NA
j_gene: TRBJ1-2
d_gene: NA
v_gene: TRBV28
CDR3aa: CAHAGEIGYTF
CDR3nt: TGTGCTCACGCCGGGGAGATCGGCTACACCTTC

abundance: NA
j_gene: TRBJ1-1
d_gene: NA
v_gene: TRBV12-5
CDR3aa: CASGLVTALYGENRTMNTEAFF
CDR3nt: TGTGCTAGTGGTTTGGTAACGGCGTTGTACGGGGAAAACCGTACAATGAACACTGAAGCTTTCTTT

abundance: few
j_gene: TRBJ1-1
d_gene: NA
v_gene: TRBV5-4
CDR3aa: CASSLGPGSTEAFF
CDR3nt: TGTGCCAGCAGCTTGGGACCAGGAAGCACTGAAGCTTTCTTT

abundance: NA
j_gene: TRBJ1-1
d_gene: NA
v_gene: TRBV20-1
CDR3aa: CSASYSWFSMNTEAFF
CDR3nt: TGCAGTGCTAGTTATAGTTGGTTTTCCATGAACACTGAAGCTTTCTTT

abundance: NA
j_gene: TRBJ2-3
d_gene: TRBD2
v_gene: TRBV7-2
CDR3aa: CASSPRGLAGGRDTQYF
CDR3nt: TGTGCCAGCAGCCCCCGGGGGCTAGCGGGGGGGCGGGATACGCAGTATTTT

abundance: NA
j_gene: TRBJ1-1
d_gene: NA
v_gene: TRBV3-1/TRBV3-2
CDR3aa: CASSRRTTRFAGVNTEAFF
CDR3nt: TGTGCCAGCAGCCGCCGAACCACGCGGTTCGCGGGAGTGAACACTGAAGCTTTCTTT

abundance: NA
j_gene: TRBJ2-2
d_gene: TRBD2
v_gene: TRBV6-5
CDR3aa: CASRGTSFGTGELFF
CDR3nt: TGTGCCAGCAGGGGGACTAGCTTTGGCACCGGGGAGCTGTTTTTT

abundance: NA
j_gene: TRBJ1-2
d_gene: NA
v_gene: TRBV15
CDR3aa: CATSRDQEGRLRGANYGYTF
CDR3nt: TGTGCCACCAGCAGAGACCAGGAGGGCCGGCTGCGGGGAGCTAACTATGGCTACACCTTC